The table lists the clone carrying this TCR beta chain with many counts. Its target is not known. The sample is drawn from a study of T cell repertoires in cytomegalovirus infection. Study information: CMV epitopes that were recently identified and HLA-C-restricted were used alongside well-studied HLA-B-restricted ones. Evidence of both CMV infection and a matching HLA type came from public TCR beta signatures.

TCRdb recomputed calls from the reads with MiXCR, one row per CDR3 protein. This sample has approximately 600,000 distinct CDR3 sequences; approximately 40% occur once, and the top ten carry 48%. Study-wide points: Using cumulative public TCR beta family frequency, the authors identified those who carried CMV together with the relevant HLA. HLA-C-restricted CMV clonotypes gave the most frequent clonotype in two of eight donors.

Here the sequenced sample was cultured PBMCs, taken from culture after CMV antigen stimulation. This receptor was identified in a human donor in good health (CMV status not recorded). Some clones in this sample may be carry-over from other donors' samples.

The CDR3, as DNA: TGTGCCAGCAGCTTCCGGACAGGGTATCGATTGCCCCTCCACTTT. Translating gives CASSFRTGYRLPLHF. V usage is TRBV7-8 and J usage is TRBJ1-6; the match to TRBD1 covers 8 bases. The CDR3 runs 15 residues. The V gene end was trimmed by 3 bases and the J gene end by 13 bases; junction bases not matched to a gene: 11. Germline V gene data show CDR1 as SGHVS and CDR2 as FQNEAQ.